This T cell receptor (beta chain) comes out of a study of control samples from healthy donors and cancer patients. Concerning this clone itself: Other nucleotide sequences from this sample produce the same CDR3.

Profiling relied on immunoSEQ multiplex PCR, and the TCRdb table lists in-frame clones only, not all of them. The sample lists around 86,000 clones; 70% to 90% were seen once. This TCR came from a woman aged 55-69 years with head and neck cancer. Sequences were obtained from PBMCs.

Here the CDR3 reads CASSVGGFSGNTIYF. The CDR3 DNA is TGTGCCAGCAGCGTAGGCGGATTCTCTGGAAACACCATATATTTT. The rearrangement joins TRBV9 to TRBJ1-3; D unclear. The CDR3 runs to 15 residues. Trimming took 0 bases from V and 0 from J, leaving 7 bases between them. Germline assignment: CDR1 SGDLS and CDR2 YYNGEE.